This T cell receptor beta chain stems from a study of T-cell memory formation after mild COVID-19. Study-wide findings and caveats: Proof of SARS-CoV-2 specificity was absent for the second-wave clones that crested on day 37.

MiXCR, applied by TCRdb to the 5' RACE reads, yields one record per CDR3 protein. The sample lists 450,000 or so distinct CDR3 sequences; 25% were seen once. With regard to this clonotype: Its specificity is not known.

The V and J ends lost 2 bases and 5 bases, in that order; junction bases with no gene match: 10. Germline V gives CDR1 SEHNR, CDR2 FQNEAQ (reference sequence). CDR3 length equals 16 residues. The TCR sequence derives from an adult woman who had mild COVID-19 (a few samples of this study predate the infection). Cell type and time point are not known. Sequenced material: PBMCs or a T cell subset sorted from them (not recorded which). V usage is TRBV7-9 and J usage is TRBJ2-5, with 8 bases aligning to TRBD2. CDR3 coding DNA: TGTGCCAGCAGCTTAAGTCTCGGCGGGGGGCCGGAGACCCAGTACTTC. It codes for CASSLSLGGGPETQYF. The whole variable domain, remainder taken from reference TRBV7-9 and TRBJ2-5, is DTGVSQNPRHKITKRGQNVTFRCDPISEHNRLYWYRQTLGQGPEFLTYFQNEAQLEKSRLLSDRFSAERPKGSFSTLEIQRTEQGDSAMYLCASSLSLGGGPETQYFGPGTRLLVL.